The 4 T cell receptor beta chains listed next were all sequenced from one sample in a study of immune cell composition in non-small cell lung cancer (dated by TCRdb to between 2016 and 2019). Normal lung samples were non-adjacent lung tissue taken as far from the tumour as possible, at least 3 cm away, from the same patient. The protocol used for the library was the immunoSEQ multiplex PCR assay. Imported from immuneACCESS, the table was reduced by TCRdb to in-frame sequences with V and J called. These copies leave out some clones; in studies compared against another copy, an unresolved V gene accounts for under half, and the cause of the remainder is not known. The sample contains over 15,000 clones, around 80% of them found a single time. 9% to 10% of the sample is in the top ten clones. A further study also used this sample, focusing on CD4 T cells in lung cancer.

Sequencing was carried out using non-adjacent lung tissue. The receptor source for this set is a human donor with non-small cell lung cancer.

V gene TRBV4-1 combines with J gene TRBJ1-3; 9 positions match TRBD1. The CDR3 length is 19 residues. The J segment lost 0 bases and the V segment lost 4 bases, leaving 13 bases of the junction unmatched. Germline CDR1 is MGHRA and CDR2 is YSYEKL. CDR3 nucleotides: TGCGCCAGCAGCCGACAAGGGGCGGGACAGGGCCTCTCTGGAAACACCATATATTTT. It encodes CASSRQGAGQGLSGNTIYF.

The chain links TRBV5-1 to TRBJ1-5; D gene ambiguous. This CDR3 is 14 amino acids long. V dropped 4 bases and J dropped 8 bases, with 16 bases sitting between them. Per the germline V gene, CDR1 is SGHRS and CDR2 is YFSETQ. The CDR3 loop reads CASSVSEVPKPQHF. The CDR3 bases are TGCGCCAGCAGCGTGAGTGAGGTACCAAAGCCCCAGCATTTT.

The chain is built from TRBV16 and TRBJ1-1; D is possibly TRBD1 (5 bases). The CDR3 has 13 residues. Germline V gives CDR1 KGHSY, CDR2 FQNENV. Trimming removed 5 bases from V and 2 bases from J, with 9 bases in between. DNA of the CDR3: TGTGCCAGCAGCTCTCAGGGAAACACTGAAGCTTTCTTT. Translation: CASSSQGNTEAFF.

In its sample, this clone was seen a few times. The gene calls are TRBV9 and TRBJ1-1, with D possibly matching TRBD1 (6 bases). The CDR3 consists of 14 residues. Germline V gene sequence: CDR1 SGDLS, CDR2 YYNGEE. Trimming took off 3 bases at V and 1 base at J, with 10 bases between the two ends. In DNA form, the CDR3 reads TGTGCCAGCAGCGCTCGGACAGCGAACACTGAAGCTTTCTTT. This sequence encodes CASSARTANTEAFF.